The T cell receptor beta chain under discussion was sequenced for a study of somatic mutations in cytotoxic T cells in rheumatoid arthritis. Blood donors, with a median age of around 59 years (range 21-70) and 45% to 65% female, made up the healthy control group. To note about this clone: The antigen is not known.

The CDR3 loop spans 21 amino acids. V was pared by 5 bases and J by 3 bases, with 25 bases of the junction left unmatched. Germline V gene lookup returns CDR1 MNHEY and CDR2 SMNVEV (reference sequence). Profiled with immunoSEQ multiplex PCR; TCRdb holds only in-frame clones, not every one. The sample records more than 25,000 clones, roughly 69% being singletons. Overall study findings and caveats: The slight TRBV07 underrepresentation in rheumatoid arthritis patients received no adjustment for multiple comparisons.

The gene calls are TRBV27 and TRBJ2-3; 8 bases agree with TRBD2. Source material: CD8+ T cells sorted from blood. The clonotype was recovered from a young woman in good health. The CDR3 coding sequence is TGTGCCAGCAGTCCTTATGGGTCTCCATTTAGCGGGAAAGGGGGGACAGATACGCAGTATTTT. Residues: CASSPYGSPFSGKGGTDTQYF.